The 5 T cell receptor beta chains presented below share a single source sample, sequenced in a study of immune evolution from preneoplasia to lung adenocarcinoma. TCRdb keeps only in-frame clones here, not all; method: immunoSEQ multiplex PCR. The sample shows about 9,400 clones, about 90% of them seen only once. The source material was FFPE invasive lung adenocarcinoma tissue. These receptor sequences come from a person aged 65 to 85 with invasive lung adenocarcinoma.

The CDR3 DNA follows: TGCGCCAGCAGCTTGAGAGGACAGGGGGCGGATGGCTACACCTTC. It translates to CASSLRGQGADGYTF. This chain joins TRBV5-1 and TRBJ1-2; 11 bases fit TRBD1. The V gene end was trimmed by 1 base and the J gene end by 6 bases; junction bases not matched to a gene: 5. The CDR3 spans 15 residues. Germline CDR1 reads SGHRS; CDR2 reads YFSETQ.

The chain recombines TRBV19 with TRBJ2-7; no firm D call. The CDR3 extends over 13 amino acids. Per the germline V gene, CDR1 is LNHDA and CDR2 is SQIVND (reference sequence). V was clipped by 8 bases and J by 0 bases, with 11 bases between them. The CDR3 DNA sequence: TGTGCCAGTTCGAGCTTACTCTCCTACGAGCAGTACTTC. This translates into CASSSLLSYEQYF. Full variable domain (outside the CDR3, taken from reference TRBV19 and TRBJ2-7): DGGITQSPKYLFRKEGQNVTLSCEQNLNHDAMYWYRQDPGQGLRLIYYSQIVNDFQKGDIAEGYSVSREKKESFPLTVTSAQKNPTAFYLCASSSLLSYEQYFGPGTRLTVT.

The V call is TRBV30, the J call TRBJ2-1; 7 bases are a match to TRBD2. The CDR3 is made up of 14 amino acids. The trim removed 2 bases at V and 9 bases at J, leaving 10 bases unmatched. Germline lookup yields CDR1 GTSNPN and CDR2 SVGIG (reference sequence). In DNA form, the CDR3 reads TGTGCCTGGAGTCCTGGAATTGGGGGGGTTGAGCAGTTCTTC. Its translation: CAWSPGIGGVEQFF.

The rearrangement uses TRBV30 and TRBJ1-2; D gene ambiguous. CDR1 is GTSNPN, CDR2 SVGIG, per germline (reference sequence). Trimming left V 2 bases short and J 2 bases short, with 12 bases between. This CDR3 spans 14 amino acids. In nucleotides, the CDR3 is TGTGCCTGGAGTCCCTCGGGGTCGAACTATGGCTACACCTTC. It translates to CAWSPSGSNYGYTF.

This clone was counted a few times. The V call is TRBV5-5, the J call TRBJ1-4; no clear D. Germline V lookup: CDR1 SGHKS, CDR2 YYEKEE (reference sequence). The CDR3 has 15 residues. Trimming took 4 bases from V and 6 from J, leaving 16 bases between them. The CDR3 DNA follows: TGTGCCAGCAGCCCGAGCCCGGGTCTTCATGAAAAACTGTTTTTT. Residues: CASSPSPGLHEKLFF.